This T cell receptor beta chain is drawn from a study of blood T cells in healthy people across ages. Primers used in a second PCR of roughly 6 to 12 cycles were a sample-barcoded 5' primer and a J-beta primer mix. TCRdb independently ran MiXCR on the 5' RACE reads; one entry per CDR3 protein. The table has fewer than 1,200,000 distinct CDR3 sequences, almost 25% seen once. Notes on the study in general: Age advanced and TCR beta diversity per million T cells fell, roughly linearly.

The CDR3 is 16 amino acids. J lost 5 bases, V lost 0 bases, and 10 bases had no gene match. Germline V gene lookup returns CDR1 SGHRS and CDR2 YFSETQ. This clonotype was observed a few times. Its antigen remains unknown. This same sample was also taken into another study, of T cells of mothers and their children. From that second work: In each mother, TCR beta CDR3 reads exceeded 10 million; in each child, they numbered 3 million to 3.5 million.

The sample comprised blood. This chain links TRBV5-1 with TRBJ1-2; TRBD1 agrees at 7 bases. The receptor's source is a girl aged 2 to 10 in good health. CDR3: CASSLERWDSQYGYTF. Here the CDR3 DNA reads TGCGCCAGCAGCTTGGAACGTTGGGACAGCCAATATGGCTACACCTTC.